This entry concerns a single T cell receptor (beta chain). Which antigen it targets is not known. No base quality values were provided; no much bigger clone lies one nucleotide off. The sample comes from a study of blood T cell repertoires in COVID-19 (dated by TCRdb to about 2020). Background for the entire study: The collaborator samples originated in the United States, Italy and Spain and spanned the acute and convalescent phases of COVID-19. The material from the prospective study consisted of cDNA or gDNA derived from T cells, B-cell-depleted T cells, or PBMCs. The dataset comprised deeply sampled blood TCRbeta repertoires from subjects exposed to, actively infected with, or recovered from COVID-19. The repertoires were released in a freely available public database intended as a resource for research on the immune response to SARS-CoV-2. Samples came from the ongoing ImmuneRACE study (first 160 participants) plus 1,254 subjects from 6 global collaborators. Sample metadata almost always included a de-identified subject ID, COVID-19 status, age in years and sex. Where available, HLA class I and class II types were obtained from metadata supplied by the sample provider rather than from assay-based typing. General conclusions and limits of the study: The quantity of clinical and demographic metadata differed by source and by participant and was supplied without curation.

The germline V gene (reference sequence) sets CDR1 to SEHNR and CDR2 to FQNEAQ. The CDR3 has 13 amino acids, counting the end cysteine and phenylalanine. Of all the DNA, just the CDR3 is kept, 39 bases in frame from base 1. Trimming at the junction amounts to 5 bases on V and 4 bases on J, and the germline ends lie 11 bases apart. TCRbeta CDR3 regions were amplified from genomic DNA by means of the immunoSEQ Assay, a bias-controlled multiplex PCR. On the authors' methods: Nucleated cell counts per sample were estimated from amplification of reference gene primers within the assay. To quantify the absolute abundance of each unique TCRbeta CDR3 rearrangement, sequence reads were collapsed and filtered. For each sample, productive Simpson clonality was calculated as the square root of Simpson's diversity index across productive rearrangements. TCRdb stores this immuneACCESS table with in-frame sequences only. Part of the clones is absent; in the studies checked, under half of the shortfall reflects unresolved V genes, and no reason is known for the rest. V and J calls and clone size are given by that table; D and trimming were obtained from the DNA. The table for this sample lists roughly 200,000 clones; 94% of them were counted only once. Together, the top ten hold about 0.76% of the sample.

At one collaborating source in Seattle, patients were enrolled during active infection and were followed longitudinally through the course of disease. Each collaborating institution followed its own protocols to collect whole blood in K2EDTA tubes. For TCRbeta analysis, collaborator samples were shipped as frozen whole blood, as isolated PBMCs, or as DNA extracted from either sample type. The receptor was isolated from a young man with COVID-19, enrolled during active disease. This chain joins TRBV7-9 to TRBJ1-2; the D segment could be TRBD1, given 5 matching bases. Input material: peripheral blood. CDR3 reads: CASSEGTRYGYTF. The bases read TGTGCCAGCAGCGAAGGGACTCGCTATGGCTACACCTTC.